This T cell receptor (beta chain) was sequenced for a study of cytotoxic CD8 clonotypes in ibrutinib-treated CLL. Study information: Within the patient group, 11 were relapsed/refractory and around 15 treatment-naive, and some 18 were IGHV unmutated. Per sample, productive templates averaged about 240,000 and productive rearrangements averaged roughly 91,000. Among patients, some 24 responded partially and 2 completely; roughly 15 then stayed remitted and around 12 progressed after median about 68 months. Study findings and constraints: Patients showed higher baseline clonality than age-matched healthy donors, and it tracked circulating CD8+ T-cell counts.

The CDR3 consists of 15 residues. Trimming cost V 1 base and J 1 base, with 10 bases left between them. Germline V gene sequence: CDR1 SGHVS, CDR2 FQNEAQ. As to this clone: Its antigen remains unidentified.

This table comes from immunoSEQ multiplex PCR, and its TCRdb copy is limited to in-frame clones, with some not included. The table lists roughly 63,000 clones, less than 75% of them singletons. The specimen comprised PBMCs, sampled after 12 months of ibrutinib treatment. This receptor was obtained from a human donor with chronic lymphocytic leukemia. The gene calls are TRBV7-8 and TRBJ1-1, with unresolved D. CDR3 DNA: TGTGCCAGCAGCTTAGGGGGAGAGAGGAACACTGAAGCTTTCTTT. This translates into CASSLGGERNTEAFF.